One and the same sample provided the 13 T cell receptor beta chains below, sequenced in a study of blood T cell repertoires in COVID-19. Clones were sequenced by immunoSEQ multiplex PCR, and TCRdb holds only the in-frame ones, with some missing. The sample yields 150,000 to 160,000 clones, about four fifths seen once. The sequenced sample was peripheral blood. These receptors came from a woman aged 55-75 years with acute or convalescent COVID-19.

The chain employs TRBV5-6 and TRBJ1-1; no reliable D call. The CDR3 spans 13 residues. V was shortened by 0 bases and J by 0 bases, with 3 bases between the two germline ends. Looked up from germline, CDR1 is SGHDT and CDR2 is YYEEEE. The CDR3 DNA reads TGTGCCAGCAGCTTGGTAATGAACACTGAAGCTTTCTTT. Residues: CASSLVMNTEAFF.

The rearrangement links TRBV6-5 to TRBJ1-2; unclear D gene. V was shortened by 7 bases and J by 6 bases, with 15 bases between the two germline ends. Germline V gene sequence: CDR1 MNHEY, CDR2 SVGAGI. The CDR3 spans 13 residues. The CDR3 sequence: CASTSGVRNGYTF. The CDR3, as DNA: TGTGCCAGCACCTCCGGGGTCCGGAATGGCTACACCTTC.

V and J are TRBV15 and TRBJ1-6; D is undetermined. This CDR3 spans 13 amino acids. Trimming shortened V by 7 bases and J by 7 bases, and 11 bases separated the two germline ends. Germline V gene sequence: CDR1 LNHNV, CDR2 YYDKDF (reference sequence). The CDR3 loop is CATTAGSNSPLHF. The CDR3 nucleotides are TGTGCCACCACCGCGGGGTCGAATTCACCCCTCCACTTT.

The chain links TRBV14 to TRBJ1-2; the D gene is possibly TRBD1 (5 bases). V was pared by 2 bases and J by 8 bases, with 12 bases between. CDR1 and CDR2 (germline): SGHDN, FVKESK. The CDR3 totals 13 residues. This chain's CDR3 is CASSQQGVGGYTF. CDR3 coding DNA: TGTGCCAGCAGCCAACAGGGTGTCGGGGGCTACACCTTC.

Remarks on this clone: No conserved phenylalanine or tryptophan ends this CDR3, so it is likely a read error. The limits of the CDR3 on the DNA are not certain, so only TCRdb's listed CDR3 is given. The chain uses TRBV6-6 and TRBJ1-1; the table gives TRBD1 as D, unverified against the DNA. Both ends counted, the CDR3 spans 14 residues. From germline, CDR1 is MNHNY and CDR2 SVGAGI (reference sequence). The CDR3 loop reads CASTEFGQLRGWSL.

CDR3 in amino acids: CASSLGTGRVTTEAFF. The CDR3 nucleotides are TGCGCCAGCAGCTTGGGGACAGGGAGAGTTACCACTGAAGCTTTCTTT. The chain carries TRBV5-1 and TRBJ1-1; 8 bases fit TRBD1. The CDR3 consists of 16 residues. Germline values: CDR1 SGHRS, CDR2 YFSETQ. With V trimmed by 0 bases and J by 4 bases, 8 bases remained unmatched.

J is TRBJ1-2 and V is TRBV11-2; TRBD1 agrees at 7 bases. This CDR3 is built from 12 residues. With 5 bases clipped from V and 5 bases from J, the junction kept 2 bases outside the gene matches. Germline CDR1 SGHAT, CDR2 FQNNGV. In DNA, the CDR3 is TGTGCCAGCAGCGTGACAGGGTATGGCTACACCTTC. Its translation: CASSVTGYGYTF.

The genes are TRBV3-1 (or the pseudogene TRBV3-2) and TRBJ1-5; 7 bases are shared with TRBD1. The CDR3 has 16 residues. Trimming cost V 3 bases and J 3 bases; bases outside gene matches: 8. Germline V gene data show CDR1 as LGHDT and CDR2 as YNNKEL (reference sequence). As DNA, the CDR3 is TGTGCCAGCAGCCAGGGGACAGCCTCTTCCAATCAGCCCCAGCATTTT. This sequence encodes CASSQGTASSNQPQHF.

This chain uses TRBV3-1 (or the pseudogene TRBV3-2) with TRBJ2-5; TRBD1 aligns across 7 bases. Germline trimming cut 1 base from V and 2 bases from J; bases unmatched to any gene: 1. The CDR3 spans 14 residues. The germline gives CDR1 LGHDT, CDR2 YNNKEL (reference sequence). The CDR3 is CASSQGRGQETQYF. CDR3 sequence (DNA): TGTGCCAGCAGCCAAGGCAGGGGGCAAGAGACCCAGTACTTC.

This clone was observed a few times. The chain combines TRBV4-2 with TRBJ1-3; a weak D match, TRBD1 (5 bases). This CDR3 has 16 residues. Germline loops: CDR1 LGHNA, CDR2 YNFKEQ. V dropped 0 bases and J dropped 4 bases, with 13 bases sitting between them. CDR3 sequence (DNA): TGTGCCAGCAGCCAAGATCTGGGAGGGGCGGGAAACACCATATATTTT. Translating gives CASSQDLGGAGNTIYF.

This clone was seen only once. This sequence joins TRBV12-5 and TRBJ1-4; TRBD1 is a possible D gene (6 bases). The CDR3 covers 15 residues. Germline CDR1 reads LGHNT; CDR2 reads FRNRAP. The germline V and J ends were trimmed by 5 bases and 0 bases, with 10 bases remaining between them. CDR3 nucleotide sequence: TGTGCTAGTGGTCCAGGGGTCTCAACTAATGAAAAACTGTTTTTT. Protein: CASGPGVSTNEKLFF.

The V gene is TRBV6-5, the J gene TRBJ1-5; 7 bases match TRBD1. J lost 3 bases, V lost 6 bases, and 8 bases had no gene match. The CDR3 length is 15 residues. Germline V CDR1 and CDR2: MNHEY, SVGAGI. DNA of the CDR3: TGTGCCAGCAGCCCAAGTACAGGGGTCAATCAGCCCCAGCATTTT. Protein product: CASSPSTGVNQPQHF.

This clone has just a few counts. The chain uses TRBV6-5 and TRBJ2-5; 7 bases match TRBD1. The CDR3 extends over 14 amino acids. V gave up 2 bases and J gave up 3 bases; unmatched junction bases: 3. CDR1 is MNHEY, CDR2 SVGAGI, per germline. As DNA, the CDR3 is TGTGCCAGCAGTTACCAACAGGGGAAAGAGACCCAGTACTTC. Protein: CASSYQQGKETQYF.